This entry features one T cell receptor beta chain sequence. Clones were read by immunoSEQ multiplex PCR, and TCRdb kept only the in-frame ones, dropping some. The sample carries about 430,000 clones, 70% to 90% recorded once. This sample was included in a study of blood T cell repertoires in COVID-19. Study-wide background: Samples of COVID-19 (acute and convalescent) were obtained from the United States, Italy and Spain.

The CDR3 contains 18 residues. CDR1 is SEHNR, CDR2 FQNEAQ, per germline (reference sequence). The junction had 12 bases not matched to a gene; V was cut back by 5 bases and J by 0 bases. Seattle patient enrollment occurred during active infection, with longitudinal follow-up thereafter. Material: peripheral blood. This sequence originates from a man between 18 and 35 years old with COVID-19, enrolled during active disease. This chain uses TRBV7-9 with TRBJ2-2, with TRBD2 identical over 7 bases. The CDR3 region is CASSPILQAGANTGELFF. The CDR3 nucleotides are TGTGCCAGCAGCCCAATACTTCAGGCGGGGGCGAACACCGGGGAGCTGTTTTTT.